These 5 T cell receptor beta chains were all obtained from the same sample, sequenced in a study of STAT5B mutations in CD4+ large granular lymphocyte leukemia. Assay: immunoSEQ multiplex PCR; the TCRdb copy retains only in-frame clones and omits some. This table has 30,000 to 40,000 clones, less than 80% appearing once. The sequenced sample consisted of CD4+ T cells from blood buffy coats. All receptors derive from a human donor in good health.

The rearrangement uses TRBV30 and TRBJ2-5; no definite D call. The CDR3 has 12 amino acids. Trimming left V 1 base short and J 5 bases short, with 8 bases between. The germline V gene encodes CDR1 GTSNPN and CDR2 SVGIG (reference sequence). The CDR3 spells CAWSAGWETQYF. In nucleotides, the CDR3 is TGTGCCTGGAGTGCGGGTTGGGAGACCCAGTACTTC.

CDR3 loop: CASSPGGGQNTEAFF. The CDR3 DNA reads as TGTGCCAGCAGCCCCGGAGGGGGACAGAACACTGAAGCTTTCTTT. V is TRBV5-5 and J is TRBJ1-1, with a possible D match to TRBD1 (6 bases). Looked up from germline, CDR1 is SGHKS and CDR2 is YYEKEE (reference sequence). This CDR3 has 15 amino acids. Trimming stripped 4 bases from V and 1 base from J, with 14 bases between.

This clone was detected only once. V and J are TRBV6-5 and TRBJ1-2, with 9 nucleotides matching TRBD1. V lost 2 bases and J lost 1; bases outside the gene matches: 2. Germline V lookup: CDR1 MNHEY, CDR2 SVGAGI. CDR3 length: 15 amino acids. CDR3: CASSYGTGSNYGYTF. CDR3 DNA: TGTGCCAGCAGTTACGGGACAGGGAGTAACTATGGCTACACCTTC.

This chain uses TRBV7-9 with TRBJ2-3; 7 bases are a match to TRBD1. Germline V lookup: CDR1 SEHNR, CDR2 FQNEAQ (reference sequence). The CDR3 length is 13 residues. V lost 11 bases to trimming and J lost 0 bases; unmatched junction nucleotides: 5. This CDR3 is CALTTGSTDTQYF. CDR3 bases: TGTGCCCTAACGACAGGGAGCACAGATACGCAGTATTTT. Together with reference TRBV7-9 and TRBJ2-3, the CDR3 gives the full variable domain: DTGVSQNPRHKITKRGQNVTFRCDPISEHNRLYWYRQTLGQGPEFLTYFQNEAQLEKSRLLSDRFSAERPKGSFSTLEIQRTEQGDSAMYLCALTTGSTDTQYFGPGTRLTVL.

The chain uses TRBV7-9 and TRBJ1-2, with D tentatively TRBD1 (5 bases). V shed 2 bases and J shed 8 bases, with 12 bases lying between them. CDR3 length: 13 amino acids. The V gene's germline CDR1 is SEHNR and CDR2 FQNEAQ (reference sequence). This CDR3 reads CASSLPMQGGYTF. The CDR3 bases are TGTGCCAGCAGCTTACCTATGCAGGGAGGCTACACCTTC. Looking up the rest from reference TRBV7-9 and TRBJ1-2 gives the full variable domain: DTGVSQNPRHKITKRGQNVTFRCDPISEHNRLYWYRQTLGQGPEFLTYFQNEAQLEKSRLLSDRFSAERPKGSFSTLEIQRTEQGDSAMYLCASSLPMQGGYTFGSGTRLTVV.